The 29 T cell receptor beta chains listed next were all sequenced from one sample in a study of blood T cell repertoires in COVID-19. The assay was immunoSEQ multiplex PCR, and TCRdb's table has in-frame clones only and misses some. Of around 130,000 clones in the sample, 85% were seen once. Sequenced: peripheral blood. These receptors were obtained from a man in his fifties or sixties with acute or convalescent COVID-19.

The chain uses TRBV28 and TRBJ2-7; a possible D gene is TRBD2 (6 bases). V was pared by 8 bases and J by 4 bases, with 12 bases between. This CDR3 contains 12 residues. Germline lookup yields CDR1 MDHEN and CDR2 SYDVKM. The DNA for the CDR3 is TGTGCCAGCTCTCGGGGGAAGTACGAGCAGTACTTC. Its translation: CASSRGKYEQYF.

In regard to this clone: At one of its ends the junction is not consistent with the germline gene, which may arise from a read error. This CDR3 is also generated by other DNA sequences in the sample. The V call is TRBV6-5, the J call TRBJ2-7; D is unresolved. There are 11 residues in the CDR3. The germline V gene has CDR1 MNHEY and CDR2 SVGAGI. CDR3 residues: CASSQAYEQYF. DNA of the CDR3: TGTGCCAGCAGTCAGGCCTACGAGCAGTACTTT.

The chain has TRBV4-2 and TRBJ1-3; 8 bases agree with TRBD1. CDR3 length: 16 residues. In germline, CDR1 is LGHNA, CDR2 YNFKEQ. Losses at the gene ends were 4 bases for V and 0 bases for J; bases not matched to a gene: 5. The CDR3 protein is CASSRDRGPSGNTIYF. CDR3 coding DNA: TGTGCCAGCAGCCGAGACAGGGGACCCTCTGGAAACACCATATATTTT.

The chain links TRBV28 to TRBJ1-2; D is ambiguous. Germline CDR1 MDHEN, CDR2 SYDVKM. Trimming pared 2 bases from V and 5 bases from J, leaving 6 bases between. There are 12 residues in the CDR3. CDR3 sequence reads: CASSLNKYGYTF. CDR3 DNA sequence: TGTGCCAGCAGTTTAAACAAATATGGCTACACCTTC.

The chain has TRBV4-1 and TRBJ2-3; 10 bases agree with TRBD2. CDR3 length equals 15 residues. Germline CDR1 reads MGHRA; CDR2 reads YSYEKL. J was trimmed by 8 bases and V by 4 bases; bases with no gene match: 9. In nucleotides, the CDR3 is TGCGCCAGCAGCCCCAGCGGGGGGGCCTCGCGTACGCAGTATTTT. It codes for CASSPSGGASRTQYF.

The CDR3 nucleotides read TGTGCCACCAGTGACTCGGGACGAGGGGGCTACGAGCAGTACTTC. Its protein is CATSDSGRGGYEQYF. This chain links TRBV24-1 with TRBJ2-7; weak D call: TRBD1 (6 bases). CDR3 length: 15 residues. CDR1 is KGHDR, CDR2 SFDVKD, per germline. The V gene lost 4 bases and the J gene lost 3 bases, with 15 bases spanning the gap.

This clone was observed a single time. The rearrangement joins TRBV5-4 to TRBJ1-1; no reliable D call. Germline lookup yields CDR1 SGHNT and CDR2 YYREEE (reference sequence). CDR3 size: 13 residues. Deletions cut 4 bases from V and 3 bases from J, with 10 bases between. In nucleotides, the CDR3 is TGTGCCAGCAGCCCCGGGTCTTACACTGAAGCTTTCTTT. Translated, it gives CASSPGSYTEAFF.

The gene calls are TRBV5-1 and TRBJ2-7; TRBD1 might be the D (6 bases). In germline, CDR1 is SGHRS, CDR2 YFSETQ. The ends were cut back, 4 bases at V and 9 bases at J, with 20 bases in the middle. This CDR3 region has 14 residues. The CDR3 DNA follows: TGCGCCAGCAGCCTGTCGGGCAGGGGCGCGGGGCAGTACTTC. This codes for CASSLSGRGAGQYF.

The chain carries TRBV5-6 and TRBJ1-2; D is ambiguous. The CDR3 is 15 residues long. Germline CDR1 and CDR2: SGHDT and YYEEEE. V was clipped by 4 bases and J by 6 bases, with 19 bases between them. The CDR3 coding sequence is TGTGCCAGCAGCACCGATCTGGGCAGGAAGAATGGCTACACCTTC. Translated: CASSTDLGRKNGYTF. The full variable domain, in which reference TRBV5-6 and TRBJ1-2 provide the parts outside the CDR3, is DAGVTQSPTHLIKTRGQQVTLRCSPKSGHDTVSWYQQALGQGPQFIFQYYEEEERQRGNFPDRFSGHQFPNYSSELNVNALLLGDSALYLCASSTDLGRKNGYTFGSGTRLTVV.

The V and J genes are TRBV7-2 and TRBJ2-2; D is possibly TRBD1 (5 bases). V lost 8 bases, J lost 4 bases, and 11 bases lay in between. In germline, CDR1 is SGHTA, CDR2 FQGNSA. The CDR3 has 13 residues. The DNA for the CDR3 is TGTGCCAGCGTAAGGGGTGGCACCGGGGAGCTGTTTTTT. Protein: CASVRGGTGELFF.

The rearrangement uses TRBV7-3 and TRBJ1-6, with D perhaps TRBD1 (5 bases). Between the trimmed V and J ends, which lost 5 bases and 9 bases, there was a span of 20 bases. Per germline, CDR1 SGHTA and CDR2 FQGTGA. The CDR3 is 16 residues long. Written as DNA, the CDR3 is TGTGCCAGCAGCCAAGCGGGGGTAGGCTTGGGTTCACCCCTCCACTTT. Translation gives CASSQAGVGLGSPLHF.

On this clone itself: This sample includes further DNA sequences coding for the same CDR3. The chain links TRBV6-4 to TRBJ2-3, with 9 bases lining up with TRBD1. Trimming cost V 6 bases and J 1 base; bases outside gene matches: 2. This CDR3 has 14 amino acids. Looked up from germline, CDR1 is MRHNA and CDR2 is SNTAGT. In DNA, the CDR3 is TGTGCCAGCAGCCGGGACAGGGGCACAGATACGCAGTATTTT. Translation gives CASSRDRGTDTQYF.

The chain carries TRBV6-4 and TRBJ1-6; possibly TRBD1 for D (5 bases). Trimming pared 4 bases from V and 10 bases from J, leaving 14 bases between. This CDR3 is built from 14 residues. Germline V gives CDR1 MRHNA, CDR2 SNTAGT. Here the CDR3 reads CASSAQGISSPLHF. The CDR3 DNA follows: TGTGCCAGCAGTGCCCAGGGAATCAGCTCACCCCTCCACTTT.

The chain joins TRBV11-3 to TRBJ2-7, with 11 positions matching TRBD1. The germline CDR1 and CDR2 sequences are SGHNT and YENEEA. There are 16 residues in the CDR3. V trimming: 0 bases; J trimming: 0 bases; junction bases outside the gene matches: 1. The CDR3 is CASSLDGTGGSYEQYF. The CDR3 DNA is TGTGCCAGCAGCTTAGATGGGACAGGGGGCTCCTACGAGCAGTACTTC.

The rearrangement joins TRBV7-2 to TRBJ2-7; D might be TRBD2 (6 bases). This CDR3 region has 14 residues. Trimming left V 3 bases short and J 0 bases short, with 9 bases between. CDR1 is SGHTA and CDR2 is FQGNSA in the germline V gene. The CDR3 reads CASSLDYNSYEQYF. The CDR3 DNA is TGTGCCAGCAGCTTGGACTATAACTCCTACGAGCAGTACTTC.

The chain employs TRBV6-5 and TRBJ2-7; perhaps TRBD2 as D (6 bases). This CDR3 is 14 amino acids long. The germline CDR1 and CDR2 sequences are MNHEY and SVGAGI. Trimming left V 2 bases short and J 4 bases short, with 12 bases between. The CDR3 coding sequence is TGTGCCAGCAGTTACCCTGGCGGAGGGTACGAGCAGTACTTC. Encoded protein: CASSYPGGGYEQYF.

The chain carries TRBV7-2 and TRBJ1-4; D is uncertain. The CDR3 spans 15 residues. Trimming removed 2 bases at V and 7 bases at J, with 14 bases between. CDR1 is SGHTA and CDR2 is FQGNSA in the germline V gene. The CDR3 spells CASSLSGTGGEKLFF. The CDR3 DNA follows: TGTGCCAGCAGCTTATCGGGAACGGGAGGTGAAAAACTGTTTTTT.

The chain is built from TRBV27 and TRBJ2-3; TRBD1 agrees at 10 bases. CDR1 and CDR2 (germline): MNHEY, SMNVEV (reference sequence). The CDR3 is 15 amino acids. J lost 3 bases, V lost 5 bases, and 5 bases had no gene match. In DNA, the CDR3 is TGTGCCAGCAGTCCGGGACAGGGGATAACAGATACGCAGTATTTT. It encodes CASSPGQGITDTQYF.

The V gene is TRBV4-1, the J gene TRBJ2-3; D might be TRBD2 (5 bases). Per germline, CDR1 MGHRA and CDR2 YSYEKL. Deletions cut 4 bases from V and 5 bases from J, with 13 bases between. The CDR3 totals 14 residues. The CDR3 DNA follows: TGCGCCAGCAGCCGCGGTGGGAGTGGAGATACGCAGTATTTT. This translates into CASSRGGSGDTQYF.

The V gene is TRBV19, the J gene TRBJ2-6; the D gene is possibly TRBD1 (5 bases). CDR3 length: 14 residues. V was trimmed by 5 bases and J by 2 bases, leaving 7 bases between them. Per germline, CDR1 LNHDA and CDR2 SQIVND (reference sequence). The CDR3 sequence is CASSEGAGANVLTF. CDR3 nucleotide sequence: TGTGCCAGTAGTGAAGGGGCTGGGGCCAACGTCCTGACTTTC. Combining the CDR3 with reference TRBV19 and TRBJ2-6 gives the whole variable domain DGGITQSPKYLFRKEGQNVTLSCEQNLNHDAMYWYRQDPGQGLRLIYYSQIVNDFQKGDIAEGYSVSREKKESFPLTVTSAQKNPTAFYLCASSEGAGANVLTFGAGSRLTVL.

V gene TRBV6-1 combines with J gene TRBJ2-3; D possibly corresponds to TRBD2 (5 bases). The CDR3 spans 14 residues. The V gene lost 2 bases and the J gene lost 3 bases, with 9 bases spanning the gap. CDR1 and CDR2 (germline): MNHNS, SASEGT. For the CDR3, the DNA is TGTGCCAGCAGTGAATACGAGGGTACAGATACGCAGTATTTT. It specifies CASSEYEGTDTQYF.

The chain employs TRBV6-1 and TRBJ2-4, with 10 bases lining up with TRBD1. V trimming: 1 base; J trimming: 5 bases; junction bases outside the gene matches: 8. This CDR3 is built from 17 residues. Looked up from germline, CDR1 is MNHNS and CDR2 is SASEGT. CDR3 in amino acids: CASSEVPGTGEENIQYF. Written as DNA, the CDR3 is TGTGCCAGCAGTGAAGTCCCCGGGACAGGGGAGGAAAACATTCAGTACTTC.

The chain links TRBV20-1 to TRBJ1-6; 8 bases line up with TRBD1. The V gene end was trimmed by 3 bases and the J gene end by 0 bases; junction bases not matched to a gene: 7. CDR1 is DFQATT, CDR2 SNEGSKA, per germline (reference sequence). The CDR3 is 17 amino acids. In DNA form, the CDR3 reads TGCAGTGCTAGTGGGGGGACAGGCAGCTCCTATAATTCACCCCTCCACTTT. Translating it yields CSASGGTGSSYNSPLHF.

V and J are TRBV13 and TRBJ2-1, with a tentative D call TRBD2 (6 bases). Between the trimmed V and J ends, which lost 5 bases and 7 bases, there was a span of 12 bases. CDR1 is PRHDT and CDR2 is FYEKMQ in the germline V gene (reference sequence). The CDR3 length is 13 residues. Here the CDR3 reads CASSPGTPNEQFF. CDR3 DNA sequence: TGTGCCAGCAGCCCCGGGACTCCGAATGAGCAGTTCTTC.

The V call is TRBV27, the J call TRBJ1-1, with D perhaps TRBD1 (6 bases). Germline assignment: CDR1 MNHEY and CDR2 SMNVEV (reference sequence). V was pared by 4 bases and J by 6 bases, with 12 bases between. CDR3 length equals 13 residues. CDR3 protein: CASSWRGGAEAFF. The CDR3 DNA is TGTGCCAGCAGTTGGCGGGGGGGCGCTGAAGCTTTCTTT.

This clone was found a few times. The rearrangement joins TRBV2 to TRBJ1-3; no clear D. V lost 4 bases to trimming and J lost 2 bases, with 9 bases between them. The CDR3 contains 14 residues. Germline assignment: CDR1 SNHLY and CDR2 FYNNEI. CDR3 bases: TGTGCCAGCAGTGGGTCTGAGCCTGGAAACACCATATATTTT. Protein product: CASSGSEPGNTIYF.

The chain is built from TRBV27 and TRBJ2-1; weak D call: TRBD1 (5 bases). V dropped 7 bases and J dropped 7 bases, with 14 bases sitting between them. The CDR3 covers 13 residues. The germline V gene has CDR1 MNHEY and CDR2 SMNVEV (reference sequence). The CDR3 coding sequence is TGTGCCAGCATGGGGCTCCCTGGGAATGAGCAGTTCTTC. Protein product: CASMGLPGNEQFF.

The J gene is TRBJ2-1, the V gene TRBV18; the match to TRBD1 covers 7 bases. The V and J ends lost 6 bases and 8 bases, in that order; junction bases with no gene match: 16. Germline V lookup: CDR1 KGHSH, CDR2 LQKENI. This CDR3 contains 16 residues. This chain's CDR3 is CASSERDGVQGDEQFF. CDR3 sequence (DNA): TGTGCCAGCTCTGAAAGGGACGGTGTTCAGGGGGATGAGCAGTTCTTC.

CDR3 sequence reads: CASHRAGYGYTF. CDR3 nucleotide sequence: TGTGCCTCACACAGGGCTGGCTATGGCTACACCTTC. V gene TRBV2 combines with J gene TRBJ1-2, with D perhaps TRBD1 (6 bases). V gave up 11 bases and J gave up 4 bases, with 14 bases separating them. Per germline, CDR1 SNHLY and CDR2 FYNNEI. CDR3 length: 12 amino acids. Variable domain in full (rest from reference TRBV2 and TRBJ1-2): EPEVTQTPSHQVTQMGQEVILRCVPISNHLYFYWYRQILGQKVEFLVSFYNNEISEKSEIFDDQFSVERPDGSNFTLKIRSTKLEDSAMYFCASHRAGYGYTFGSGTRLTVV.